The 10 T cell receptor beta chains below come from one sample, sequenced in a study of blood T cell repertoires in COVID-19. Here immunoSEQ multiplex PCR was the method, and the copy in TCRdb shows in-frame clones only, minus some. The table records about 190,000 clones, around 84% of them present only once. Sequencing was done on a sample of PBMCs or T cells enriched from blood (not recorded which). Receptors originate from a woman in her 30s who had recovered from COVID-19.

This clone occurred once. This rearrangement joins TRBV7-2 to TRBJ2-3, with TRBD2 identical over 9 bases. From germline, CDR1 is SGHTA and CDR2 FQGNSA. There are 17 residues in the CDR3. V shed 4 bases, J shed 4 bases, and the junction held 12 bases outside the gene matches. The CDR3 coding sequence is TGTGCCAGCAGCTGGGGCTCGGGACTAGCTGGAGCAGATACGCAGTATTTT. It encodes CASSWGSGLAGADTQYF.

The genes are TRBV28 and TRBJ2-7, with TRBD1 as a possible D gene (5 bases). Germline CDR1 MDHEN, CDR2 SYDVKM. This CDR3 comprises 13 residues. Trimming stripped 4 bases from V and 3 bases from J, with 10 bases between. CDR3 sequence (DNA): TGTGCCAGCAGTTCGGCCAGGGTCTACGAGCAGTACTTC. Residues: CASSSARVYEQYF. The variable domain in full, with the rest retrieved from reference TRBV28 and TRBJ2-7, is DVKVTQSSRYLVKRTGEKVFLECVQDMDHENMFWYRQDPGLGLRLIYFSYDVKMKEKGDIPEGYSVSREKKERFSLILESASTNQTSMYLCASSSARVYEQYFGPGTRLTVT.

This chain links TRBV4-2 with TRBJ1-1; 7 bases match TRBD1. J lost 0 bases, V lost 0 bases, and 4 bases had no gene match. Germline loops: CDR1 LGHNA, CDR2 YNFKEQ. The CDR3 is 16 amino acids. CDR3 in amino acids: CASSQEQGRLNTEAFF. CDR3 nucleotides: TGTGCCAGCAGCCAAGAACAGGGGAGGTTGAACACTGAAGCTTTCTTT.

This rearrangement joins TRBV28 to TRBJ1-5; a weak D match, TRBD1 (6 bases). The CDR3 is 17 amino acids. Per the germline V gene, CDR1 is MDHEN and CDR2 is SYDVKM. The germline V and J ends were trimmed by 6 bases and 1 base, with 19 bases remaining between them. Here the CDR3 reads CASRPWLGAPSNQPQHF. The CDR3 coding sequence is TGTGCCAGCAGACCCTGGCTGGGGGCACCGAGCAATCAGCCCCAGCATTTT.

In this sample, this clone turned up once. The chain links TRBV9 to TRBJ2-6; D is ambiguous. V lost 0 bases and J 2 bases, leaving 9 bases between the germline ends. The CDR3 has 16 amino acids. In germline, CDR1 is SGDLS, CDR2 YYNGEE. The CDR3 nucleotides are TGTGCCAGCAGCGTAGGAGGCGTAACTGGGGCCAACGTCCTGACTTTC. It encodes CASSVGGVTGANVLTF.

The CDR3 is CASSRQGNTGELFF. DNA for the CDR3: TGTGCCAGCAGCCGACAGGGGAACACCGGGGAGCTGTTTTTT. This chain connects TRBV14 to TRBJ2-2, with 7 bases that match TRBD1. The CDR3 totals 14 residues. From germline, CDR1 is SGHDN and CDR2 FVKESK. V gave up 4 bases and J gave up 1 base; unmatched junction bases: 0. Filled out from reference TRBV14 and TRBJ2-2, the complete variable domain reads EAGVTQFPSHSVIEKGQTVTLRCDPISGHDNLYWYRRVMGKEIKFLLHFVKESKQDESGMPNNRFLAERTGGTYSTLKVQPAELEDSGVYFCASSRQGNTGELFFGEGSRLTVL.

This rearrangement joins TRBV7-9 to TRBJ2-5, with 10 bases aligning to TRBD2. The CDR3 consists of 16 residues. Per germline, CDR1 SEHNR and CDR2 FQNEAQ (reference sequence). V was clipped by 3 bases and J by 3 bases; unmatched bases: 7. CDR3 in amino acids: CASSFGSSGGEETQYF. The CDR3, as DNA: TGTGCCAGCAGCTTCGGTTCTAGCGGGGGAGAAGAGACCCAGTACTTC.

This clone has a handful of counts. The chain has TRBV19 and TRBJ2-4; 7 bases agree with TRBD1. With V trimmed by 3 bases and J by 11 bases, 13 bases remained unmatched. Germline V lookup: CDR1 LNHDA, CDR2 SQIVND (reference sequence). The CDR3 contains 15 residues. The CDR3 nucleotides read TGTGCCAGTAGTATGTCCCCCTCGACAGGGCATCTTCAGTACTTC. Translated, it gives CASSMSPSTGHLQYF.

V gene TRBV7-2 combines with J gene TRBJ1-3, with 7 bases identical to TRBD1. CDR1 and CDR2 from the germline V gene are SGHTA and FQGNSA. The CDR3 sequence is 14 residues long. Trimming removed 2 bases from V and 2 bases from J; junction bases left unmatched: 0. The CDR3 region is CASSLQGAGNTIYF. The CDR3 DNA reads as TGTGCCAGCAGCTTACAGGGGGCTGGAAACACCATATATTTT. The whole variable domain, filled in from reference TRBV7-2 and TRBJ1-3, reads GAGVSQSPSNKVTEKGKDVELRCDPISGHTALYWYRQSLGQGLEFLIYFQGNSAPDKSGLPSDRFSAERTGGSVSTLTIQRTQQEDSAVYLCASSLQGAGNTIYFGEGSWLTVV.

The chain uses TRBV7-2 and TRBJ2-1, with 9 bases lining up with TRBD2. This CDR3 is 16 amino acids long. J lost 9 bases, V lost 1 base, and 10 bases had no gene match. Germline CDR1 reads SGHTA; CDR2 reads FQGNSA. The CDR3 loop reads CASSLVGSGSGSEQFF. As DNA, the CDR3 is TGTGCCAGCAGCTTAGTGGGTAGCGGGAGTGGTTCTGAGCAGTTCTTC.